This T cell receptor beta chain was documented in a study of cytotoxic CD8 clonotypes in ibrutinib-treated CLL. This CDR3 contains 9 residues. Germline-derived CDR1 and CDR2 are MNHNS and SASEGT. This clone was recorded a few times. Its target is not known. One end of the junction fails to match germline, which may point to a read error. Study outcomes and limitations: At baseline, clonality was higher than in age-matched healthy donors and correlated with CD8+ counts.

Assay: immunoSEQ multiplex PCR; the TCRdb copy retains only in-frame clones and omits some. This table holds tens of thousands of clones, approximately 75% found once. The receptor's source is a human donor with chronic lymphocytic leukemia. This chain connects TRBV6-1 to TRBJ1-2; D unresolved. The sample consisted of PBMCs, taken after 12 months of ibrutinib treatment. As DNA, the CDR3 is TGTGCCAGCAGTGAAAAGAGGCTCTTC. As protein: CASSEKRLF.